This T cell receptor beta chain was identified in a study of blood T cells in healthy people across ages. Sample-barcoded 5' priming and a J-beta primer mix drove a second PCR of about 6 to 12 cycles. TCRdb re-analysed the 5' RACE reads in MiXCR, keeping a single row per CDR3 protein. The sample holds approximately 730,000 distinct CDR3 sequences, about 48% seen once. The source material was blood. This sequence originates from an elderly man in good health.

CDR3 coding DNA: TGTGCCAGCAGCTTAGCTGAGCGGGTAGCCTACGAGCAGTACTTC. Translated: CASSLAERVAYEQYF. The rearrangement uses TRBV7-2 and TRBJ2-7, with D perhaps matching TRBD2 (6 bases). V was cut by 0 bases and J by 2 bases, with 11 bases left in between. The CDR3 sequence is 15 residues long. The V gene's germline CDR1 is SGHTA and CDR2 FQGNSA.